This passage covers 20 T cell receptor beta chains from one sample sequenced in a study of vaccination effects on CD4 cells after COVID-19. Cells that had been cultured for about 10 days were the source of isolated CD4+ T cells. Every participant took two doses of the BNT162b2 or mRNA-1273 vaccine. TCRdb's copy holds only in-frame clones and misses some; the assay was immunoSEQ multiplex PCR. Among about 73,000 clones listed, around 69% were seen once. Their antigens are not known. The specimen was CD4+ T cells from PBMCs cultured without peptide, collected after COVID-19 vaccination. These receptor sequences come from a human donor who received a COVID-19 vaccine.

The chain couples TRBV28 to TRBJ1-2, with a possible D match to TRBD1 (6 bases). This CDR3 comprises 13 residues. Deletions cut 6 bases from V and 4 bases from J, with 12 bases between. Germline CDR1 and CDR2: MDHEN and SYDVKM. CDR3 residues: CASRTGPVYGYTF. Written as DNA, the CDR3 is TGTGCCAGCAGGACAGGCCCGGTCTATGGCTACACCTTC.

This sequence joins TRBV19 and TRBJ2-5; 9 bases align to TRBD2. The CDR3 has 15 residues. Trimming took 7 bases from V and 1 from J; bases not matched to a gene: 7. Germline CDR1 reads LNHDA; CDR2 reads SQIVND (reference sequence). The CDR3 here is CASTFGRGGQETQYF. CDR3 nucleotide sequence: TGTGCCAGTACCTTTGGGCGGGGGGGCCAAGAGACCCAGTACTTC. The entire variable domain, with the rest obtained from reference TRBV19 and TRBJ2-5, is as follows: DGGITQSPKYLFRKEGQNVTLSCEQNLNHDAMYWYRQDPGQGLRLIYYSQIVNDFQKGDIAEGYSVSREKKESFPLTVTSAQKNPTAFYLCASTFGRGGQETQYFGPGTRLLVL.

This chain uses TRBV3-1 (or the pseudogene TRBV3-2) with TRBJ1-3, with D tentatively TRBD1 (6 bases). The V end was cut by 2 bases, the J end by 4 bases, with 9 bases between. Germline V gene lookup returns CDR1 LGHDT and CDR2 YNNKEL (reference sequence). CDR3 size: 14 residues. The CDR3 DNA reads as TGTGCCAGCAGCCAATCGGGGGCAGGAAACACCATATATTTT. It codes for CASSQSGAGNTIYF.

The CDR3 sequence is CASSLGGDDSYEQYV. The CDR3 DNA sequence: TGTGCCAGCAGTTTAGGGGGGGACGACTCCTACGAGCAGTACGTC. V is TRBV6-6 and J is TRBJ2-7; a weak D match, TRBD2 (7 bases). Trimming stripped 4 bases from V and 0 bases from J, with 13 bases between. The length of the CDR3 is 15 residues. Germline V gives CDR1 MNHNY, CDR2 SVGAGI (reference sequence).

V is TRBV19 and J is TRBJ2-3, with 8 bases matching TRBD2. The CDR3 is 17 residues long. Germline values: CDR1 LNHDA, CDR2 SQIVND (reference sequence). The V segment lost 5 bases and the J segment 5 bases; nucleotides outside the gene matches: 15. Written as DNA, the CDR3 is TGTGCCAGTAGTCCTTCCTATGGCGGGGGGCGAGGAGATACGCAGTATTTT. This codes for CASSPSYGGGRGDTQYF.

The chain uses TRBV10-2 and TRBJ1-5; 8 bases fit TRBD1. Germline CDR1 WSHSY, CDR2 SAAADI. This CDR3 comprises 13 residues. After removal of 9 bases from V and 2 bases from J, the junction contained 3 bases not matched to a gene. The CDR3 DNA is TGCGCCAGTGAGGACAGGGGCAATCAGCCCCAGCATTTT. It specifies CASEDRGNQPQHF.

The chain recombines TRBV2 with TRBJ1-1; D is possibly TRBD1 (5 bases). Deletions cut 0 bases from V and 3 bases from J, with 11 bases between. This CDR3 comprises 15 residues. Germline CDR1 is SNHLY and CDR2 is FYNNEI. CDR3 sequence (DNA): TGTGCCAGCAGTGAAGCGGGGACGGGGGACACTGAAGCTTTCTTT. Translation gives CASSEAGTGDTEAFF. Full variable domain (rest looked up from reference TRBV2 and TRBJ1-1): EPEVTQTPSHQVTQMGQEVILRCVPISNHLYFYWYRQILGQKVEFLVSFYNNEISEKSEIFDDQFSVERPDGSNFTLKIRSTKLEDSAMYFCASSEAGTGDTEAFFGQGTRLTVV.

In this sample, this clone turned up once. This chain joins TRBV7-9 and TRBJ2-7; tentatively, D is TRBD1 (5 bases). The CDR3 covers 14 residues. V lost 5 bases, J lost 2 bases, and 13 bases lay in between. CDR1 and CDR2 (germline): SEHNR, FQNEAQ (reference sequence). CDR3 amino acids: CASSPMTRAYEQYV. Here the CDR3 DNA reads TGTGCCAGCAGCCCAATGACCAGGGCCTACGAGCAGTACGTC.

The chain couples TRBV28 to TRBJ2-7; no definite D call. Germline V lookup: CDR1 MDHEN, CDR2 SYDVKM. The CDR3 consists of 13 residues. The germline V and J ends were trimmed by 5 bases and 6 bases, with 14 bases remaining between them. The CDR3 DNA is TGTGCCAGCAGTCCTCACTCAGGAACCGAGCAGTACGTC. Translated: CASSPHSGTEQYV.

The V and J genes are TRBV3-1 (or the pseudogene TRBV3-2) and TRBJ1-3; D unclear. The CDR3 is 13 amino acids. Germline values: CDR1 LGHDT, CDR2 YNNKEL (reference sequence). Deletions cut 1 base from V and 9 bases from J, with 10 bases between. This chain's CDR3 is CASSQGGIGTIYF. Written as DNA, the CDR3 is TGTGCCAGCAGCCAAGGAGGGATAGGCACCATATATTTT.

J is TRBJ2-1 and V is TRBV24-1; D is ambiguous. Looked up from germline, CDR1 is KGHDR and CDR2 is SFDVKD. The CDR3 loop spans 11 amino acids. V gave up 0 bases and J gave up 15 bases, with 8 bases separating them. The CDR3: CATSDLLFLFF. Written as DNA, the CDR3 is TGTGCCACCAGTGATTTGTTGTTCCTGTTCTTC.

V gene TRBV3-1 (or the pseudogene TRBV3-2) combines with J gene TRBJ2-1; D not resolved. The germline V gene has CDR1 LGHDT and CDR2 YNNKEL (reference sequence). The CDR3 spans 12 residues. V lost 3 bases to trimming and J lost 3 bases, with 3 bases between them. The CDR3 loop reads CASSQGYNEQFF. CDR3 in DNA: TGTGCCAGCAGCCAGGGCTACAATGAGCAGTTCTTC.

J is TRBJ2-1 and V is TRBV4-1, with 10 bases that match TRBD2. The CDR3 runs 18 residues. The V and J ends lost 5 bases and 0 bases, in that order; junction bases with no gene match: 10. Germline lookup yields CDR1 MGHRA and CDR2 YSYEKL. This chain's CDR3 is CASSWGLAGDPSYNEQFF. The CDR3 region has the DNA TGCGCCAGCAGCTGGGGGCTAGCGGGGGACCCCTCCTACAATGAGCAGTTCTTC.

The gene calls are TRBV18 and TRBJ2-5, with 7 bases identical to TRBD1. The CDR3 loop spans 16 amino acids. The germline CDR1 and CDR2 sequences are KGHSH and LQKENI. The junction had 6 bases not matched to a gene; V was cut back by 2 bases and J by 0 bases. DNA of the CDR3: TGTGCCAGCTCACCATCACGGGACAGCCACCAAGAGACCCAGTACTTC. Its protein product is CASSPSRDSHQETQYF.

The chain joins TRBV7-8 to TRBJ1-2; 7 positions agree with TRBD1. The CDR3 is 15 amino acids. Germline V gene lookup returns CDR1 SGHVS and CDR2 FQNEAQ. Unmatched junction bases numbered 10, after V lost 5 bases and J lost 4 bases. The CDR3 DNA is TGTGCCAGCAGCCCCTTCCGGACAGGCCCCTATGGCTACACCTTC. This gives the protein CASSPFRTGPYGYTF.

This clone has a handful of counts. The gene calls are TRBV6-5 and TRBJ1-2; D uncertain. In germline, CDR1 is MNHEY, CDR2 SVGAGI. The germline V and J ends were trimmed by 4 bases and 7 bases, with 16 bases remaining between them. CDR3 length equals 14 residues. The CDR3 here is CASSSDPTAGGYTF. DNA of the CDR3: TGTGCCAGCAGTTCCGACCCGACCGCGGGTGGCTACACCTTC.

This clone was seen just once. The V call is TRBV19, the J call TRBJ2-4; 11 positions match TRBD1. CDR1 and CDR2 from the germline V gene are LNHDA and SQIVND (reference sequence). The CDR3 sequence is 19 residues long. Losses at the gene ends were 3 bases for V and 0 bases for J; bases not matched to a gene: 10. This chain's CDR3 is CASSIRGQGDAIAKNIQYF. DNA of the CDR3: TGTGCCAGTAGTATTAGGGGACAGGGGGATGCTATAGCCAAAAACATTCAGTACTTC.

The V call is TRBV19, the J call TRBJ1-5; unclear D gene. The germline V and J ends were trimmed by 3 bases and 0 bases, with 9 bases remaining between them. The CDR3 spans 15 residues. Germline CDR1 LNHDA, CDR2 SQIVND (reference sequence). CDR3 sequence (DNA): TGTGCCAGTAGTATTATCCTTATTAGCAATCAGCCCCAGCATTTT. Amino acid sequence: CASSIILISNQPQHF. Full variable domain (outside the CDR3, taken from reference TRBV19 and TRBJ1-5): DGGITQSPKYLFRKEGQNVTLSCEQNLNHDAMYWYRQDPGQGLRLIYYSQIVNDFQKGDIAEGYSVSREKKESFPLTVTSAQKNPTAFYLCASSIILISNQPQHFGDGTRLSIL.

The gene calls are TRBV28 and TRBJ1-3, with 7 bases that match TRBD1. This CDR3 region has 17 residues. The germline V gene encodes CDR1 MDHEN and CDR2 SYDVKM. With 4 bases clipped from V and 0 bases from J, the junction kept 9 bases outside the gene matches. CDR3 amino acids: CASSSPRGPSSGNTIYF. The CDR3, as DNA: TGTGCCAGCAGTTCCCCTAGGGGGCCTAGCTCTGGAAACACCATATATTTT.

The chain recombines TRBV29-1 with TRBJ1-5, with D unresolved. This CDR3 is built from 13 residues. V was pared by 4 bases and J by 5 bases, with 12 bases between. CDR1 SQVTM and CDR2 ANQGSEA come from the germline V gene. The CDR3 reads CSVVLALDQPQHF. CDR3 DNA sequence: TGCAGCGTTGTCCTTGCCCTCGATCAGCCCCAGCATTTT.